The clone carrying this TCR beta chain showed up many times. The time point was: cycle 4 day 1 (C4D1), after six to seven weeks of nivolumab. Every patient experienced relapse after autologous stem cell transplantation, and brentuximab vedotin exposure varied. CDR3 size: 14 residues. CDR1 is SGDLS, CDR2 YYNGEE, per germline. The V end lost 4 bases, the J end lost 1 base, and 11 bases lay between the germline ends. The table came from immunoSEQ multiplex PCR; TCRdb's copy has only in-frame clones and leaves some out. The sample shows about 44,000 clones, 66% of them seen only once. The data derive from a study of PD-1 blockade in classical Hodgkin lymphoma.

The chain combines TRBV9 with TRBJ1-1, with unresolved D. The source material was peripheral blood mononuclear cells (PBMCs), sampled before the fourth cycle of nivolumab. The sequence was obtained from a human donor with classical Hodgkin lymphoma. The CDR3 DNA sequence: TGTGCCAGCAGCCAGGCCTGGGGGAACACTGAAGCTTTCTTT. Amino acid sequence: CASSQAWGNTEAFF.